Described below is a single T cell receptor beta chain sequence and its context. The CDR3 runs to 17 residues. Per germline, CDR1 SGHDN and CDR2 FVKESK. V was cut by 8 bases and J by 0 bases, with 20 bases left in between. This specimen belongs to a study of T cell responses to AZD1222 COVID-19 vaccine. Sequencing used immunoSEQ multiplex PCR; TCRdb keeps in-frame clones, though not all of them. Among roughly 150,000 clones listed, about 91% were seen once. The sequencing here drew on peripheral blood, taken on day 0 of AZD1222 vaccination. The chain uses TRBV14 and TRBJ1-3, with D maybe TRBD1 (5 bases). This TCR derives from an adult in good health. DNA of the CDR3: TGTGCCAGCTCAATTGGACGACAGCCTAGCTCTGGAAACACCATATATTTT. Amino acids: CASSIGRQPSSGNTIYF.